This T cell receptor beta chain was observed in a study of radiotherapy plus CTLA-4 blockade in lung cancer. The repertoire was sequenced with immunoSEQ multiplex PCR; TCRdb's copy has only in-frame clones and lacks some. Here the sample spans approximately 80,000 clones, just under 75% being singletons. The germline V gene has CDR1 SGHTA and CDR2 FQGNSA. Trimming pared 5 bases from V and 0 bases from J, leaving 14 bases between. The CDR3 spans 15 residues. The J gene is TRBJ2-7, the V gene TRBV7-2, with D possibly matching TRBD1 (5 bases). This TCR derives from a human donor with non-small cell lung cancer whose response to radiotherapy plus ipilimumab could not be evaluated. The sequenced sample was peripheral blood, obtained from a patient treated with radiotherapy plus ipilimumab. The CDR3 loop reads CASSPWGGSSYEQYF. In nucleotides, the CDR3 is TGTGCCAGCAGCCCATGGGGCGGATCCTCCTACGAGCAGTACTTC.